These 11 T cell receptor beta chains came from one sample sequenced in a study of technical replicates of blood from a handful of donors. The table came from immunoSEQ multiplex PCR; TCRdb's copy has only in-frame clones and leaves some out. The table has about 89,000 clones, around 95% seen once. Sequencing input: T cells isolated from PBMCs. These receptors were obtained from a human donor in good health.

The chain carries TRBV15 and TRBJ1-2, with 7 bases matching TRBD1. Germline CDR1 LNHNV, CDR2 YYDKDF (reference sequence). V lost 0 bases, J lost 7 bases, and 5 bases stayed unmatched. The CDR3 sequence is 14 residues long. The CDR3, as DNA: TGTGCCACCAGCAGAGATCCGGGACAGAGTGGCTACACCTTC. Translation gives CATSRDPGQSGYTF.

This chain joins TRBV5-5 and TRBJ1-2, with D uncertain. There are 14 residues in the CDR3. V shed 5 bases and J shed 0 bases, with 11 bases lying between them. Germline values: CDR1 SGHKS, CDR2 YYEKEE (reference sequence). CDR3 residues: CASSLQFPNYGYTF. The DNA for the CDR3 is TGTGCCAGCAGTTTGCAGTTTCCTAACTATGGCTACACCTTC.

The V call is TRBV6-1, the J call TRBJ1-6, with a tentative D call TRBD1 (5 bases). CDR3 length: 16 residues. Germline-derived CDR1 and CDR2 are MNHNS and SASEGT. V gave up 2 bases and J gave up 6 bases, with 14 bases separating them. The CDR3: CASSEPQGVINSPLHF. In DNA form, the CDR3 reads TGTGCCAGCAGTGAACCCCAAGGGGTGATTAATTCACCCCTCCACTTT.

This chain uses TRBV18 with TRBJ2-5; the match to TRBD2 covers 11 bases. With V trimmed by 3 bases and J by 1 base, 4 bases remained unmatched. The CDR3 spans 16 residues. Looked up from germline, CDR1 is KGHSH and CDR2 is LQKENI. The CDR3 reads CASSPSGTSGQETQYF. Here the CDR3 DNA reads TGTGCCAGCTCACCCTCCGGGACTAGCGGCCAAGAGACCCAGTACTTC.

This clone came up a few times. The chain links TRBV7-8 to TRBJ2-1; 9 bases map to TRBD2. Germline V CDR1 and CDR2: SGHVS, FQNEAQ. The CDR3 is 17 amino acids. V lost 6 bases to trimming and J lost 4 bases; unmatched junction nucleotides: 13. CDR3 residues: CASSPRLAGATYNEQFF. The CDR3 nucleotides read TGTGCCAGCAGTCCAAGGTTAGCGGGGGCCACGTACAATGAGCAGTTCTTC.

The chain employs TRBV7-6 and TRBJ2-3; 10 nucleotides match TRBD1. This CDR3 has 15 amino acids. The trim removed 4 bases at V and 1 base at J, leaving 2 bases unmatched. The V gene's germline CDR1 is SGHVS and CDR2 FNYEAQ. The CDR3 DNA sequence: TGTGCCAGCAGCTACGGGACAGGGGGCACAGATACGCAGTATTTT. As protein: CASSYGTGGTDTQYF. The full variable domain, its missing parts supplied by reference TRBV7-6 and TRBJ2-3, is GAGVSQSPRYKVTKRGQDVALRCDPISGHVSLYWYRQALGQGPEFLTYFNYEAQQDKSGLPNDRFSAERPEGSISTLTIQRTEQRDSAMYRCASSYGTGGTDTQYFGPGTRLTVL.

The chain carries TRBV5-5 and TRBJ1-6; no clear D gene. This CDR3 contains 15 residues. V lost 0 bases to trimming and J lost 0 bases, with 4 bases between them. The germline gives CDR1 SGHKS, CDR2 YYEKEE (reference sequence). CDR3 sequence (DNA): TGTGCCAGCAGCTTGGACAGCTCCTATAATTCACCCCTCCACTTT. Translated: CASSLDSSYNSPLHF.

CDR3 sequence: CASSPGSGRDTQYF. For the CDR3, the DNA is TGTGCCAGCTCACCAGGTAGCGGGAGAGATACGCAGTATTTT. V is TRBV18 and J is TRBJ2-3, with TRBD2 identical over 9 bases. The CDR3 sequence is 14 residues long. Germline V gene data show CDR1 as KGHSH and CDR2 as LQKENI. Trimming took 2 bases from V and 5 from J; bases not matched to a gene: 2. Full variable domain (missing parts from reference TRBV18 and TRBJ2-3): NAGVMQNPRHLVRRRGQEARLRCSPMKGHSHVYWYRQLPEEGLKFMVYLQKENIIDESGMPKERFSAEFPKEGPSILRIQQVVRGDSAAYFCASSPGSGRDTQYFGPGTRLTVL.

The chain couples TRBV7-8 to TRBJ2-7, with unresolved D. Trimming stripped 4 bases from V and 3 bases from J, with 7 bases between. Germline-derived CDR1 and CDR2 are SGHVS and FQNEAQ. This CDR3 comprises 12 residues. Written as DNA, the CDR3 is TGTGCCAGCAGCTCATCAGACTACGAGCAGTACTTC. Its translation: CASSSSDYEQYF.

This clone has just a few counts. In DNA form, the CDR3 reads TGTGCCAGCAGCTTGGTTGGGGAGCAGCCCCAGCATTTT. This gives the protein CASSLVGEQPQHF. V and J are TRBV5-4 and TRBJ1-5; D unresolved. CDR3 length: 13 amino acids. Germline assignment: CDR1 SGHNT and CDR2 YYREEE (reference sequence). V dropped 0 bases and J dropped 7 bases, with 8 bases sitting between them.

The V call is TRBV25-1, the J call TRBJ2-1, with 8 positions matching TRBD1. The CDR3 has 15 residues. Germline CDR1 reads MGHDK; CDR2 reads SYGVNS. The V segment lost 4 bases and the J segment 7 bases; nucleotides outside the gene matches: 9. Here the CDR3 reads CASSATGEAHNEQFF. Here the CDR3 DNA reads TGTGCCAGCAGTGCGACAGGGGAGGCTCATAATGAGCAGTTCTTC.